This TCR beta chain was captured by sequencing in a study of shared clonotypes between healthy human individuals. Sequenced by immunoSEQ multiplex PCR; TCRdb stores in-frame clones only, minus some. The data hold over 700,000 clones, with approximately 77% observed a single time. The CD4+ fraction was divided into a CD45RA+ naive subset and a CD45RA-negative memory subset. The ends were cut back, 2 bases at V and 4 bases at J, with 11 bases in the middle. The germline CDR1 and CDR2 sequences are SGHTA and FQGNSA. The CDR3 has 14 residues. This receptor was identified in a woman aged 30 to 39 in good health. What was sequenced was memory CD4+ T cells sorted from blood. Regarding subset: CD45RA-negative fraction. V and J are TRBV7-2 and TRBJ1-1, with D perhaps matching TRBD1 (6 bases). CDR3 sequence: CASSLQGFGTEAFF. The CDR3 bases are TGTGCCAGCAGCTTACAGGGGTTCGGCACTGAAGCTTTCTTT.